This is a list of T cell receptor beta chains from one sample in a study of blood T cell repertoires in COVID-19. This table comes from immunoSEQ multiplex PCR, and its TCRdb copy is limited to in-frame clones, with some not included. The table includes 210,000 or so clones, approximately 88% detected once. The specimen was PBMCs or T cells enriched from blood (not recorded which). Every receptor here comes from a woman aged 25 to 45 who had been exposed to COVID-19. The CDR3 runs from the conserved cysteine through the conserved F or W. D genes are given only for firm matches. Clone size is shown for a subset of rows, as once, few, many or a class of expanded clone.

DNA	CDR3	V	D	size	J
TGTGCCACCAGCAGCTTGAATCAGGAACTCTATGGCTACACCTTC	CATSSLNQELYGYTF	TRBV15	NA	NA	TRBJ1-2
TGTGCCAGTAGCCGAGGAGCGGGGGGGGTAGCCAAAAACATTCAGTACTTC	CASSRGAGGVAKNIQYF	TRBV19	TRBD2	once	TRBJ2-4
TGTGCCAGCAGTGATGGGGGGGAGCAGTTCTTC	CASSDGGEQFF	TRBV6-1	NA	NA	TRBJ2-1
TGCAGTGCTAGTCGGCAGGGGCCAGCCTACGAGCAGTACTTC	CSASRQGPAYEQYF	TRBV20-1	NA	NA	TRBJ2-7
TGTGCCAGCAGCCAAGTGATAGGGGCCACTGAAGCTTTCTTT	CASSQVIGATEAFF	TRBV14	NA	once	TRBJ1-1
TGTGCCAGCAGCCAAAGTGAGTCCCCCCAAGAGACCCAGTACTTC	CASSQSESPQETQYF	TRBV4-2	NA	NA	TRBJ2-5
TGTGCCAGCTCACCACCGGGACAGGGGGGGCCTGAAGCTTTCTTT	CASSPPGQGGPEAFF	TRBV18	TRBD1	NA	TRBJ1-1
TGTGCCAGCAGTTTCCAGTTGGGACTCGGTAACACCGGGGAGCTGTTTTTT	CASSFQLGLGNTGELFF	TRBV28	NA	NA	TRBJ2-2
TGTGCCAGCAGTGAAATTGGGGCAAGCTATGGCTACACCTTC	CASSEIGASYGYTF	TRBV2	NA	NA	TRBJ1-2
TGCGCCAGCAGCTTAACTAGCGGGAGGGCCCTAGGGGTGAATGAGCAGTTCTTC	CASSLTSGRALGVNEQFF	TRBV5-1	TRBD2	NA	TRBJ2-1
TGCGCCAGCAGTCAGGGACAGGGCAAAGGGAACACCATATATTTT	CASSQGQGKGNTIYF	TRBV5-1	TRBD1	few	TRBJ1-3
TGTGCCAGCAGCCCCATTGACAGGTTTAACAATGAGCAGTTCTTC	CASSPIDRFNNEQFF	TRBV5-4	NA	medium-sized	TRBJ2-1
TGCGCCAGCAGTGAGTTAACCGGACTAGCGGAGAATGAGCAGTTCTTC	CASSELTGLAENEQFF	TRBV10-2	TRBD2	NA	TRBJ2-1
TGTGCCAGCAGTCAGCAGGACACTCACTCTGGAAACACCATATATTTT	CASSQQDTHSGNTIYF	TRBV28	NA	few	TRBJ1-3
TGCAGCGTTGACGTACTAGCGGGATCTCCAGAGACCCAGTACTTC	CSVDVLAGSPETQYF	TRBV29-1	TRBD2	NA	TRBJ2-5
TGCGCCAGCAGCTTGGACCAGAGCAGGCGTAGCTCTGGGGCCAACGTCCTGACTTTC	CASSLDQSRRSSGANVLTF	TRBV5-1	NA	NA	TRBJ2-6
TGCGCCAGCAGCTTCACGACAGGAACCTACGAGCAGTACTTC	CASSFTTGTYEQYF	TRBV5-1	NA	NA	TRBJ2-7
TGTGCCAGCAGTTTAAGGGACAGGGGGTGGACCGGGGAGCTGTTTTTT	CASSLRDRGWTGELFF	TRBV27	TRBD1	NA	TRBJ2-2
TGTGCCAGCAGTGAAAGATTAGTGAGCCAAGAGACCCAGTACTTC	CASSERLVSQETQYF	TRBV6-1	NA	once	TRBJ2-5
TGTGCCAGTAGAGGCGGTATGCCAAGTGAGCAGTTCTTC	CASRGGMPSEQFF	TRBV19	NA	once	TRBJ2-1
TGTGCCTGGGGCCGCCAGGGGGCGAACACTGAAGCTTTCTTT	CAWGRQGANTEAFF	TRBV30	TRBD1	once	TRBJ1-1
TGTGCCAGCAGCTTGGTAGGACAGGGCTTTAACTATGGCTACACCTTC	CASSLVGQGFNYGYTF	TRBV11-2	TRBD1	NA	TRBJ1-2
TGTGCCATCAGTGGGGGCGGCTCGCGGGGGACTGAAGCTTTCTTT	CAISGGGSRGTEAFF	TRBV10-3	NA	NA	TRBJ1-1
TGTGCCAGCAGCTCAACAACAGGGGTCACTGAAGCTTTCTTT	CASSSTTGVTEAFF	TRBV7-6	TRBD1	NA	TRBJ1-1
TGTGCCAGCCGACTAGGGAGTCTGAACACTGAAGCTTTCTTT	CASRLGSLNTEAFF	TRBV28	NA	NA	TRBJ1-1
TGTGCCAGCAGCCAAGGGGGGCAGTCCACCGGCTACACCTTC	CASSQGGQSTGYTF	TRBV4-2	NA	NA	TRBJ1-2
TGTGCCAGCAGCACGGACAGCTACAATGAGCAGTTCTTC	CASSTDSYNEQFF	TRBV7-3	NA	many	TRBJ2-1
TGTGCCAGCAGCCAAGGGTCTGCGGCGGACACTGAAGCTTTCTTT	CASSQGSAADTEAFF	TRBV4-2	NA	NA	TRBJ1-1
TGTGCCAGCAGCCAAGGACTCAATCAGCCCCAGCATTTT	CASSQGLNQPQHF	TRBV14	NA	NA	TRBJ1-5
TGTGCCAGCAGTGTTACTAGCACAGATACGCAGTATTTT	CASSVTSTDTQYF	TRBV2	NA	once	TRBJ2-3
TGCAGCGTTTCCGCCCTGGTGCTAGCGGGAGGACTTCGCGAGGCCGGGGAGCTGTTTTTT	CSVSALVLAGGLREAGELFF	TRBV29-1	TRBD2	NA	TRBJ2-2
TGTGCCATTACGGGACACAACTCCTACGAGCAGTACTTC	CAITGHNSYEQYF	TRBV28	NA	NA	TRBJ2-7
TGCGCCAGCAGCCAAGATCAAGGTTCCAGGGGCGGGGATACGCAGTATTTT	CASSQDQGSRGGDTQYF	TRBV4-1	NA	NA	TRBJ2-3
TGTGCTAGTGGTTTGAGGGTAGCGGGGCTATCCTACAATGAGCAGTTCTTC	CASGLRVAGLSYNEQFF	TRBV12-5	TRBD2	NA	TRBJ2-1
TGCAGCGTTTCCGGGACAGGGGATGGCGAGCAGTACTTC	CSVSGTGDGEQYF	TRBV29-1	TRBD1	NA	TRBJ2-7
TGTGCCAGCAGCTTCACCGGGTTAAGCTCCTACGAGCAGTACTTC	CASSFTGLSSYEQYF	TRBV11-1	NA	once	TRBJ2-7
TGTGCCAGCAGCCGTGACACCTACGAGCAGTACTTC	CASSRDTYEQYF	TRBV5-4	NA	NA	TRBJ2-7
TGTGCCAGCAGTTTATGGGTAGCAAGTGCCGGGGAGCTGTTTTTT	CASSLWVASAGELFF	TRBV27	NA	NA	TRBJ2-2
TGTGCCAGCAGTGGAAAATTAGCGGGAGGGACATACAATGAGCAGTTCTTC	CASSGKLAGGTYNEQFF	TRBV2	TRBD2	NA	TRBJ2-1
TGTGCCAGCAGCCTCGGGACTACCGGCTACGAGCAGTACTTC	CASSLGTTGYEQYF	TRBV27	TRBD2	NA	TRBJ2-7
TGTGCCAGCACGAGGGTAGCGGGTAATGAGCAGTTCTTC	CASTRVAGNEQFF	TRBV12-3/TRBV12-4	TRBD2	NA	TRBJ2-1
TGCAGCGTCCAGGAGGGGCGGGAAAAACTGTTTTTT	CSVQEGREKLFF	TRBV29-1	NA	NA	TRBJ1-4
TGTGCCAGCAGTTTAGGGGGGGAAGGTTCACCCCTCCACTTT	CASSLGGEGSPLHF	TRBV27	NA	NA	TRBJ1-6
TGTGCCAGCGGAATGGACAGAGTTAGCACAGATACGCAGTATTTT	CASGMDRVSTDTQYF	TRBV28	NA	NA	TRBJ2-3
TGTGCCAGCAGTTTGTTGGTAGGGGGAGGAAACACCATATATTTT	CASSLLVGGGNTIYF	TRBV28	NA	NA	TRBJ1-3
TGTGCCAGCAGCCTTTGGGGCAGCAACAATGAGCAGTTCTTC	CASSLWGSNNEQFF	TRBV7-9	NA	NA	TRBJ2-1